This is a list of T cell receptor beta chains from one sample in a study of cytomegalovirus exposure and HLA in healthy donors. Sequenced by immunoSEQ multiplex PCR; TCRdb stores in-frame clones only, minus some. The sample holds about 210,000 clones; about four fifths are singletons and the top ten take 11% to 15%. The sample was PBMCs. All receptors derive from a woman in her twenties or thirties in good health and CMV-seropositive. CDR3s include the opening cysteine and the closing phenylalanine or tryptophan. The D gene is left open where the match is weak. Clone size is not always given. Where it is, it says once, few, many or a class for expanded clones.

D	V	length	J	size	DNA	CDR3
TRBD2	TRBV4-3	16	TRBJ2-7	.	TGCGCCAGCAGCCAAGAAGGGGGTAGCGGGACTTACGAGCAGTACTTC	CASSQEGGSGTYEQYF
.	TRBV19	15	TRBJ1-3	.	TGTGCCAGTAGTCCCCGGACAGACTCTGGAAACACCATATATTTT	CASSPRTDSGNTIYF
TRBD1	TRBV28	15	TRBJ1-1	.	TGTGCCAGCAGTAAGGGAACAGGGGCCTTCACTGAAGCTTTCTTT	CASSKGTGAFTEAFF
.	TRBV27	16	TRBJ2-1	.	TGTGCCAGCAGTTTAATTATGGGGGCTCGGGGGGCCCAGCAGTTCTTC	CASSLIMGARGAQQFF
.	TRBV11-2	16	TRBJ1-1	.	TGTGCCAGCAGCTTAGGGGGGCGGGGGATTGTCACTGAAGCTTTCTTT	CASSLGGRGIVTEAFF
.	TRBV10-3	15	TRBJ1-2	.	TGTGCCATCAGTGAGTCACATCGAGGAAACTATGGCTACACCTTC	CAISESHRGNYGYTF
.	TRBV11-2	15	TRBJ2-1	.	TGTGCCAGCAGATCCTACCAACAGGATTACAATGAGCAGTTCTTC	CASRSYQQDYNEQFF
TRBD1	TRBV4-2	12	TRBJ1-1	.	TGTGCCAGCAGCCATTCTCAGGGGGAGGCTTTCTTT	CASSHSQGEAFF
TRBD2	TRBV27	15	TRBJ2-1	.	TGTGCCAGCAGTTTCCTTGGACTAGCAGAAAATGAGCAGTTCTTC	CASSFLGLAENEQFF
.	TRBV7-8	11	TRBJ2-7	.	TGTGCCAGCGGGGCTTCAACCGAGCAGTACTTC	CASGASTEQYF
TRBD2	TRBV4-1	14	TRBJ2-1	.	TGCGCCAGCAGCCAACCCAGCGGGAGAAATGAGCAGTTCTTC	CASSQPSGRNEQFF
.	TRBV5-3	17	TRBJ1-5	.	TGTGCCAGAAGCTTGAGAGGCGCGCCCTTAAGAAGACAGCCCCAGCATTTT	CARSLRGAPLRRQPQHF
TRBD2	TRBV30	12	TRBJ2-1	few	TGTGCCTGGGTGGGGACTAGCGGGAAACAGTTCTTC	CAWVGTSGKQFF
TRBD1	TRBV27	16	TRBJ1-2	.	TGTGCCAGCAGTCCCCGGGACAGGGTCGGGGGCTTTGGCTACACCTTC	CASSPRDRVGGFGYTF
TRBD2	TRBV11-2	17	TRBJ2-1	.	TGTGCCAGCAGCTTAGAGTTTGCGGGGGGCCCGTTTAATGAGCAGTTCTTC	CASSLEFAGGPFNEQFF
TRBD1	TRBV7-2	13	TRBJ1-2	.	TGTGCCAGCAGCTCCCCGGGACAGGGAGCCTACACCTTC	CASSSPGQGAYTF
TRBD1	TRBV7-9	16	TRBJ1-3	.	TGTGCCAGCAGCCGACAGGGGGCTTTCTCTGGAAACACCATATATTTT	CASSRQGAFSGNTIYF
TRBD2	TRBV7-3	13	TRBJ2-7	.	TGTGCCAGCAGCTTACGGGGGGGTGGCGAGCAGTACTTC	CASSLRGGGEQYF
.	TRBV15	13	TRBJ1-1	.	TGTGCCACCAGCATTGACAGGTTCACTGAAGCTTTCTTT	CATSIDRFTEAFF
.	TRBV29-1	14	TRBJ2-5	once	TGCAGCGTTGAAGATCTGGGAGGTCGAGAGACCCAGTACTTC	CSVEDLGGRETQYF
.	TRBV6-6	14	TRBJ1-2	.	TGTGCCAGCAGGAACTCGGACAATAACTATGGCTACACCTTC	CASRNSDNNYGYTF
TRBD2	TRBV6-5	14	TRBJ2-2	.	TGTGCCAGCAGGGGAGGGCGAAGGACCGGGGAGCTGTTTTTT	CASRGGRRTGELFF
.	TRBV20-1	11	TRBJ1-2	.	TGCAGTGCCCGGGGGGGCTACGGCTACACCTTC	CSARGGYGYTF
TRBD1	TRBV7-9	18	TRBJ2-5	.	TGTGCCAGCAGCCAGAGCAGGGGACAGGGGGCATTAGGAGAGACCCAGTACTTC	CASSQSRGQGALGETQYF
TRBD1	TRBV6-5	16	TRBJ2-7	.	TGTGCCAGCAGTTCAATTCAGGGGGCGGCGAGGAACGAGCAGTACTTC	CASSSIQGAARNEQYF
.	TRBV7-6	14	TRBJ2-7	.	TGTGCCAGCAGCTTAGATGGAGTTTCCTACGAGCAGTACTTC	CASSLDGVSYEQYF
.	TRBV30	13	TRBJ2-2	.	TGTGCCTGGAAAAACAGTAATCTAGGGGAGCTGTTTTTT	CAWKNSNLGELFF
.	TRBV7-2	13	TRBJ2-3	.	TGTGCCAGCAGCCGGGTCGGGACAGATACGCAGTATTTT	CASSRVGTDTQYF
.	TRBV11-3	13	TRBJ2-1	few	TGTGCCAGCAGCTCAGCGGTCTACAATGAGCAGTTCTTC	CASSSAVYNEQFF
TRBD2	TRBV7-8	15	TRBJ2-5	.	TGTGCCAGCAGCTTAGGGCGGGGGGGCGTAAAGACCCAGTACTTC	CASSLGRGGVKTQYF
TRBD2	TRBV7-2	15	TRBJ2-7	once	TGTGCCAGCAGCAGGGCGGGAGACCCGTTCTACGAGCAGTACTTC	CASSRAGDPFYEQYF
TRBD1	TRBV7-2	15	TRBJ1-2	.	TGTGCCAGCAGCCTTCCGGGACAGGGATCTGGCGGCTACACCTTC	CASSLPGQGSGGYTF
.	TRBV5-6	15	TRBJ2-6	.	TGTGCCAGCAGCTTGCCACAGGGTTGGGCCAACGTCCTGACTTTC	CASSLPQGWANVLTF
.	TRBV2	13	TRBJ1-2	.	TGTGCCAGCAGCCGACCGCCTGGGGGCGACTACACCTTC	CASSRPPGGDYTF
.	TRBV7-8	15	TRBJ2-1	.	TGTGCCAGCAGCTTAAGGAGCGGTTCCTACAATGAGCAGTTCTTC	CASSLRSGSYNEQFF
.	TRBV7-9	15	TRBJ1-4	.	TGTGCCAGCAGCTTAGTGCAGGGTACTAATGAAAAACTGTTTTTT	CASSLVQGTNEKLFF
TRBD1	TRBV2	14	TRBJ2-7	few	TGTGCCAGCAGTGATGGGACAGGTAGCCACGAGCAGTACTTC	CASSDGTGSHEQYF
.	TRBV30	12	TRBJ2-7	.	TGTGCCTGGAGTGTACTGGGGGGTGAGCAGTACTTC	CAWSVLGGEQYF
.	TRBV5-6	13	TRBJ1-2	.	TGTGCCAGCAGCTTGGTGGGCAGAACAGGCTACACCTTC	CASSLVGRTGYTF
TRBD1	TRBV28	17	TRBJ2-6	few	TGTGCCAGCAGTTCCGGGACAGGGACCGCTGGGGCCAACGTCCTGACTTTC	CASSSGTGTAGANVLTF
.	TRBV28	14	TRBJ1-2	.	TGTGCCAGCAGCGTTGGACTGGGCCGCTATGGCTACACCTTC	CASSVGLGRYGYTF
.	TRBV13	14	TRBJ2-7	once	TGTGCCAGCAGCAACGACGGGAATCTCTACGAGCAGTACTTC	CASSNDGNLYEQYF
.	TRBV28	13	TRBJ2-3	.	TGTGCCAGTACCCTCGGCGGGGCAGATACGCAGTATTTT	CASTLGGADTQYF
.	TRBV7-8	12	TRBJ1-2	.	TGTGCCAGCAGCTCAGACAGCTATGGCTACACCTTC	CASSSDSYGYTF
.	TRBV30	13	TRBJ1-2	.	TGTGCCTGGAGTGTAGGGGCAGGCTATGGCTACACCTTC	CAWSVGAGYGYTF
.	TRBV30	14	TRBJ2-6	.	TGTGCCTGGTTACGGAGCTCTGGGGCCAACGTCCTGACTTTC	CAWLRSSGANVLTF
.	TRBV21-1	14	TRBJ1-2	.	TGTGCCAGCAGCAAATTGACAGGGGGCATTGGCTACACCTTC	CASSKLTGGIGYTF
.	TRBV7-7	16	TRBJ1-1	.	TGTGCTATTCCAGTACTAGACCGACTCGTGAACACTGAAGCTTTCTTT	CAIPVLDRLVNTEAFF